Listed below are T cell receptor beta chains from one sample, sequenced in a study of T cell responses to AZD1222 COVID-19 vaccine. Using immunoSEQ multiplex PCR, the repertoire was profiled, and TCRdb retains in-frame clones only, with some absent. The table lists roughly 120,000 clones, 75% to 90% of them singletons. Sequences were derived from peripheral blood, sampled on day 0 of MenACWY control vaccination. Every receptor here comes from an adult in good health. Each CDR3 is given with its conserved first and last residue. Fields, in order: clone size, V gene, J gene, CDR3 length, D gene, CDR3 protein, CDR3 DNA. A D gene is named only where the DNA matches it firmly. For some rows the clone size is stated as once, few or many, or as a class when expanded; others skip it.

clone size: .; V gene: TRBV18; J gene: TRBJ1-2; CDR3 length: 13; D gene: .; CDR3 protein: CASSPGGGYGYTF; CDR3 DNA: TGTGCCAGCTCACCAGGGGGTGGCTATGGCTACACCTTC
clone size: .; V gene: TRBV7-2; J gene: TRBJ2-7; CDR3 length: 13; D gene: .; CDR3 protein: CASSSNRDSEQYF; CDR3 DNA: TGTGCCAGCAGCTCAAACAGGGATTCCGAGCAGTACTTC
clone size: .; V gene: TRBV9; J gene: TRBJ2-3; CDR3 length: 15; D gene: TRBD2; CDR3 protein: CASSVGLAGTDTQYF; CDR3 DNA: TGTGCCAGCAGCGTAGGGCTAGCGGGCACAGATACGCAGTATTTT
clone size: .; V gene: TRBV28; J gene: TRBJ1-5; CDR3 length: 12; D gene: .; CDR3 protein: CASTPANQPQHF; CDR3 DNA: TGTGCCAGCACCCCGGCCAATCAGCCCCAGCATTTT
clone size: .; V gene: TRBV19; J gene: TRBJ1-1; CDR3 length: 14; D gene: .; CDR3 protein: CATRSRRANTEAFF; CDR3 DNA: TGTGCCACTAGATCCAGACGGGCGAACACTGAAGCTTTCTTT
clone size: .; V gene: TRBV27; J gene: TRBJ1-1; CDR3 length: 14; D gene: .; CDR3 protein: CASSSDLMNTEAFF; CDR3 DNA: TGTGCCAGCAGTTCAGATCTCATGAACACTGAAGCTTTCTTT
clone size: once; V gene: TRBV27; J gene: TRBJ2-5; CDR3 length: 15; D gene: .; CDR3 protein: CASSSYRERQETQYF; CDR3 DNA: TGTGCCAGCAGTTCGTACAGGGAAAGGCAAGAGACCCAGTACTTC
clone size: .; V gene: TRBV28; J gene: TRBJ1-2; CDR3 length: 18; D gene: TRBD1; CDR3 protein: CASSLPRQGAFPNYGYTF; CDR3 DNA: TGTGCCAGCAGTTTACCCAGACAGGGGGCATTTCCTAACTATGGCTACACCTTC
clone size: few; V gene: TRBV5-4; J gene: TRBJ2-1; CDR3 length: 14; D gene: TRBD1; CDR3 protein: CASSRTGAYNEQFF; CDR3 DNA: TGTGCCAGCAGTCGGACAGGGGCCTACAATGAGCAGTTCTTC
clone size: once; V gene: TRBV4-1; J gene: TRBJ2-1; CDR3 length: 16; D gene: TRBD1; CDR3 protein: CASSQDRTGTYNEQFF; CDR3 DNA: TGCGCCAGCAGCCAAGATAGGACAGGGACGTACAATGAGCAGTTCTTC
clone size: .; V gene: TRBV6-2/TRBV6-3; J gene: TRBJ2-7; CDR3 length: 16; D gene: TRBD1; CDR3 protein: CASSLVRDRGSYEQYF; CDR3 DNA: TGTGCCAGCAGCTTGGTCCGGGACAGGGGATCCTACGAGCAGTACTTC
clone size: .; V gene: TRBV2; J gene: TRBJ1-2; CDR3 length: 14; D gene: .; CDR3 protein: CASSRELLRAGYTF; CDR3 DNA: TGTGCCAGCAGTCGCGAATTGCTCCGGGCTGGCTACACCTTC
clone size: few; V gene: TRBV28; J gene: TRBJ2-3; CDR3 length: 14; D gene: .; CDR3 protein: CASSFLSGTDTQYF; CDR3 DNA: TGTGCCAGCAGTTTCTTGAGCGGCACAGATACGCAGTATTTT
clone size: .; V gene: TRBV28; J gene: TRBJ2-1; CDR3 length: 15; D gene: .; CDR3 protein: CASSFLRGANNEQFF; CDR3 DNA: TGTGCCAGCAGTTTTTTGAGGGGCGCAAACAATGAGCAGTTCTTC
clone size: .; V gene: TRBV28; J gene: TRBJ1-1; CDR3 length: 14; D gene: .; CDR3 protein: CASGLEGASTEAFF; CDR3 DNA: TGTGCCAGCGGCCTCGAAGGGGCTTCTACTGAAGCTTTCTTT
clone size: .; V gene: TRBV9; J gene: TRBJ2-5; CDR3 length: 17; D gene: TRBD2; CDR3 protein: CASSVGLAGVIQETQYF; CDR3 DNA: TGTGCCAGCAGCGTAGGGCTAGCGGGGGTAATACAAGAGACCCAGTACTTC
clone size: .; V gene: TRBV5-1; J gene: TRBJ1-6; CDR3 length: 16; D gene: .; CDR3 protein: CASSLTGPFYNSPLHF; CDR3 DNA: TGCGCCAGCAGCTTGACAGGGCCTTTCTATAATTCACCCCTCCACTTT
clone size: .; V gene: TRBV18; J gene: TRBJ2-2; CDR3 length: 15; D gene: .; CDR3 protein: CASSPPSGIPGELFF; CDR3 DNA: TGTGCCAGCTCACCACCGTCAGGGATCCCCGGGGAGCTGTTTTTT
clone size: few; V gene: TRBV5-1; J gene: TRBJ1-6; CDR3 length: 12; D gene: .; CDR3 protein: CATRAGDSPLHF; CDR3 DNA: TGCGCCACCCGGGCCGGGGATTCACCCCTCCACTTT
clone size: .; V gene: TRBV5-1; J gene: TRBJ2-3; CDR3 length: 16; D gene: TRBD1; CDR3 protein: CASSLGPGQGADTQYF; CDR3 DNA: TGCGCCAGCAGCTTGGGGCCGGGACAGGGGGCTGATACGCAGTATTTT
clone size: .; V gene: TRBV28; J gene: TRBJ1-5; CDR3 length: 15; D gene: .; CDR3 protein: CASSLAAGTNQPQHF; CDR3 DNA: TGTGCCAGCAGTTTAGCCGCGGGGACGAATCAGCCCCAGCATTTT
clone size: once; V gene: TRBV7-3; J gene: TRBJ2-5; CDR3 length: 13; D gene: .; CDR3 protein: CASSLEGPETQYF; CDR3 DNA: TGTGCCAGCAGCTTAGAGGGCCCGGAGACCCAGTACTTC
clone size: .; V gene: TRBV24-1; J gene: TRBJ2-6; CDR3 length: 20; D gene: .; CDR3 protein: CATSDLRRGGRSSGANVLTF; CDR3 DNA: TGTGCCACCAGTGATTTAAGAAGGGGGGGACGGTCCTCTGGGGCCAACGTCCTGACTTTC
clone size: once; V gene: TRBV7-2; J gene: TRBJ2-7; CDR3 length: 13; D gene: .; CDR3 protein: CASSLGTLYEQYF; CDR3 DNA: TGTGCCAGCAGCTTAGGGACCCTTTACGAGCAGTACTTC
clone size: .; V gene: TRBV7-3; J gene: TRBJ1-2; CDR3 length: 13; D gene: TRBD1; CDR3 protein: CASSVGTGTGYTF; CDR3 DNA: TGTGCCAGCAGCGTGGGGACAGGGACTGGCTACACCTTC
clone size: .; V gene: TRBV7-9; J gene: TRBJ2-2; CDR3 length: 16; D gene: .; CDR3 protein: CASRAGPTADTGELFF; CDR3 DNA: TGTGCCAGCAGAGCAGGGCCGACGGCGGACACCGGGGAGCTGTTTTTT
clone size: .; V gene: TRBV5-6; J gene: TRBJ2-2; CDR3 length: 15; D gene: .; CDR3 protein: CASRPDRGSAGELFF; CDR3 DNA: TGTGCCAGCAGACCCGACAGAGGATCCGCCGGGGAGCTGTTTTTT
clone size: .; V gene: TRBV29-1; J gene: TRBJ1-1; CDR3 length: 13; D gene: .; CDR3 protein: CSVVGTRGTEAFF; CDR3 DNA: TGCAGCGTTGTGGGGACGAGGGGCACTGAAGCTTTCTTT
clone size: .; V gene: TRBV5-1; J gene: TRBJ1-2; CDR3 length: 17; D gene: .; CDR3 protein: CASRLSGTDTMNYGYTF; CDR3 DNA: TGCGCCAGCAGGCTAAGCGGGACCGACACTATGAACTATGGCTACACCTTC
clone size: .; V gene: TRBV12-3/TRBV12-4; J gene: TRBJ2-3; CDR3 length: 13; D gene: .; CDR3 protein: CASSPPLGRGQYF; CDR3 DNA: TGTGCCAGCAGCCCCCCCCTCGGCCGGGGACAGTATTTT
clone size: .; V gene: TRBV28; J gene: TRBJ2-2; CDR3 length: 15; D gene: .; CDR3 protein: CASSLFGLATGELFF; CDR3 DNA: TGTGCCAGCAGTTTATTCGGGCTGGCCACCGGGGAGCTGTTTTTT
clone size: once; V gene: TRBV6-4; J gene: TRBJ2-3; CDR3 length: 15; D gene: .; CDR3 protein: CASSEMGGGTDTQYF; CDR3 DNA: TGTGCCAGCAGTGAGATGGGAGGTGGCACAGATACGCAGTATTTT
clone size: few; V gene: TRBV5-4; J gene: TRBJ1-2; CDR3 length: 15; D gene: TRBD1; CDR3 protein: CASSPTLGTGYGYTF; CDR3 DNA: TGTGCCAGCAGCCCTACCCTAGGGACAGGCTATGGCTACACCTTC
clone size: .; V gene: TRBV7-8; J gene: TRBJ1-1; CDR3 length: 18; D gene: .; CDR3 protein: CASSSRGGSAASLEEAFF; CDR3 DNA: TGTGCCAGCAGCTCTAGGGGGGGATCTGCCGCTAGCCTCGAAGAAGCTTTCTTT
clone size: once; V gene: TRBV6-4; J gene: TRBJ2-1; CDR3 length: 13; D gene: .; CDR3 protein: CASSDFPSSEQFF; CDR3 DNA: TGTGCCAGCAGTGACTTCCCATCAAGTGAGCAGTTCTTC
clone size: once; V gene: TRBV6-5; J gene: TRBJ1-2; CDR3 length: 16; D gene: TRBD1; CDR3 protein: CASSYLPGQGDYGYTF; CDR3 DNA: TGTGCCAGCAGTTATCTCCCTGGACAGGGCGACTATGGCTACACCTTC
clone size: .; V gene: TRBV4-2; J gene: TRBJ2-7; CDR3 length: 14; D gene: .; CDR3 protein: CASSQVGGSYEQYF; CDR3 DNA: TGTGCCAGCAGCCAAGTGGGAGGCAGCTACGAGCAGTACTTC
clone size: .; V gene: TRBV18; J gene: TRBJ2-5; CDR3 length: 17; D gene: TRBD2; CDR3 protein: CASSPGGLADPWKTQYF; CDR3 DNA: TGTGCCAGCTCACCCGGCGGACTAGCGGACCCCTGGAAGACCCAGTACTTC
clone size: .; V gene: TRBV3-1/TRBV3-2; J gene: TRBJ2-3; CDR3 length: 16; D gene: .; CDR3 protein: CASSQDPPGGVDTQYF; CDR3 DNA: TGTGCCAGCAGCCAAGATCCCCCGGGGGGCGTAGATACGCAGTATTTT
clone size: .; V gene: TRBV6-5; J gene: TRBJ1-2; CDR3 length: 14; D gene: TRBD1; CDR3 protein: CASRRQGVEYGYTF; CDR3 DNA: TGTGCCAGCAGGCGACAGGGGGTGGAGTATGGCTACACCTTC
clone size: few; V gene: TRBV19; J gene: TRBJ1-1; CDR3 length: 14; D gene: TRBD1; CDR3 protein: CASSNGQGWTEAFF; CDR3 DNA: TGTGCCAGTAGTAATGGACAGGGGTGGACTGAAGCTTTCTTT
clone size: .; V gene: TRBV6-6; J gene: TRBJ1-5; CDR3 length: 13; D gene: .; CDR3 protein: CASIGQHNQPQHF; CDR3 DNA: TGTGCCAGCATCGGACAGCACAATCAGCCCCAGCATTTT
clone size: once; V gene: TRBV9; J gene: TRBJ2-5; CDR3 length: 14; D gene: .; CDR3 protein: CASSVESELGTQYF; CDR3 DNA: TGTGCCAGCAGCGTAGAATCCGAGTTAGGGACCCAGTACTTC
clone size: .; V gene: TRBV7-2; J gene: TRBJ2-3; CDR3 length: 16; D gene: TRBD1; CDR3 protein: CASSPGQGAGTDTQYF; CDR3 DNA: TGTGCCAGCAGCCCAGGGCAGGGGGCGGGCACAGATACGCAGTATTTT